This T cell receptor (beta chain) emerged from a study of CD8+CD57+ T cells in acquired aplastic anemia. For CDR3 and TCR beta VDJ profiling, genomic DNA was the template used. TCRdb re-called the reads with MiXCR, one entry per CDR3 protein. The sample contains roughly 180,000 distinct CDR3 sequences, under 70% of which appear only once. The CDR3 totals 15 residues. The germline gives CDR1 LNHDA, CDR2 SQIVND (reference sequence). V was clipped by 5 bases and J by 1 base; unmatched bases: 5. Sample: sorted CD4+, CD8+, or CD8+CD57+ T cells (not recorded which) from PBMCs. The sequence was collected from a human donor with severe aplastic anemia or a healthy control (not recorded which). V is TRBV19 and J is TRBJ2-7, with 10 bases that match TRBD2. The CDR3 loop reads CASSPSGGGSYEQYF. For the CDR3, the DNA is TGTGCCAGTAGTCCGAGCGGGGGGGGTTCCTACGAGCAGTACTTC.